A single T cell receptor (beta chain) is shown here with its context. What antigen it recognizes has not been identified. The input lacks base qualities; no much larger clone sits a single base away. The immunoSEQ Assay was used to sequence TCRbeta CDR3 regions. After extraction, genomic DNA underwent amplification by bias-controlled multiplex PCR, followed by high-throughput sequencing. The study's processing was this. Collapsing and filtering of sequences were performed to quantify the absolute abundance of each unique TCRbeta CDR3 region. T cell fraction was estimated by normalization of TCRbeta template counts to usable DNA, with usable DNA being measured through amplification of reference genes present in all nucleated cells. Repertoire TCRs were annotated as SARS-CoV-2-specific by exact matching of V gene, CDR3 amino acid sequence and J gene to a known reactive TCR set. The reference SARS-CoV-2 TCR set was obtained from MIRA and was filtered for enrichment in COVID-19-positive ImmuneCODE repertoires, whereby public or cross-reactive TCRs were removed. Using the MIRA antigens, annotated TCRs were further analysed by specific ORF or by position within an ORF. Breadth was defined as annotated unique rearrangements over total unique productive rearrangements; depth was the summed frequency of those rearrangements. Two-sided Wilcoxon rank-sum tests were applied when comparing TCR breadth between groups. Held by TCRdb, this immuneACCESS table contains in-frame sequences only and omits some clones. Under half of the omission traces to an unresolved V gene where checked; the cause of the rest is unknown. D and trimming were read from the DNA, whereas the V and J calls and clone size are those reported in that table. This sample gives about 370,000 clones in total; around nine tenths of them show up just once. Under 4% of the sample belongs to the ten largest clones.

The sample's treatment or condition label, decoded: some 19 received Ad26.COV2.S at low or high dose, single or two shots; several received placebo; per-sample allocation not given. For vaccine and placebo recipients, the sequenced repertoires came from samples collected on day 63 after the first injection. Cohort 1b enrolled 25 adults aged 18-55 years at a single site in Boston, USA, between 29 July and 7 August 2020. As a vaccine, Ad26.COV2.S was a replication-incompetent adenovirus type 26 vector that expressed a prefusion-stabilized SARS-CoV-2 spike protein derived from the original Wuhan strain. This entry belongs to a study of Ad26.COV2.S vaccination and SARS-CoV-2 variants (dated by TCRdb to the early 2020s). Study-level background: Donors in the vaccine arm were drawn from COV1001, a phase I-IIa trial of Ad26.COV2.S in healthy adults that was multicentre, randomized, double-blind and placebo-controlled. Dosing of Ad26.COV2.S was intramuscular, at either 5x10^10 or 1x10^11 viral particles, delivered as one shot or as two shots spaced 56 days apart. Sequencing of the TCRbeta repertoire served to evaluate the specificity and breadth of SARS-CoV-2-reactive T cell receptors following Ad26.COV2.S vaccination. A total of around 32 samples were included in the TCR-sequenced set, comprising around 19 Ad26.COV2.S vaccine recipients, 5 placebo recipients and 8 SARS-CoV-2 convalescent individuals. Trial participants were randomized into five groups of five: low-dose or high-dose Ad26.COV2.S given once or twice, or placebo on both occasions. Investigators remained blinded to trial group allocation during experiments and outcome assessment.

CDR1 and CDR2 are drawn from the germline V gene (reference sequence): MNHNY, SVGAGI. V drops 0 bases and J drops 2 bases, leaving 14 bases in between. The CDR3 holds 16 amino acids from the cysteine to the phenylalanine. The retained sequence is limited to the CDR3, 48 bases, with the frame set at the first base. Beyond this particular receptor, the publication reports: According to the authors, total T cell responses may have been underestimated by the TCR breadth and depth analyses. Non-spike TCR breadth was comparable between vaccine and placebo recipients, consistent with the vaccine containing only spike. The study was not powered for comparison of responses between vaccine doses or regimens. Ad26.COV2.S recipients had higher spike-specific TCR breadth than placebo recipients (P = 0.0014). Substantial breadth of spike-specific CD8+ and CD4+ T cell responses was reported after vaccination.

Source: peripheral blood, taken in a trial of Ad26.COV2.S vaccine versus placebo. The chain employs TRBV6-6 and TRBJ2-7; the D gene is not confidently resolved. The receptor's source is a person between 18 and 65 years old who received the Ad26.COV2.S COVID-19 vaccine or a placebo. This receptor has the CDR3 CASSYSHSDGAYEQYF. The DNA reads TGTGCCAGCAGTTACTCCCACTCGGACGGTGCCTACGAGCAGTACTTC.